This entry describes one T cell receptor (beta chain). The antigen remains unidentified. TCRdb's copy holds only in-frame clones and misses some; the assay was immunoSEQ multiplex PCR. The repertoire holds around 65,000 clones, with roughly 87% as singletons. This sample was taken from a study of a mutant IDH1 vaccine in newly diagnosed glioma. Study-wide context: Former treatment meant radiotherapy, temozolomide, or both; the majority had gotten both. Week 35 held visit V12, while week 47 held visit V13.

Study results and limitations: Overall, 90% to 95% of patients had vaccine-induced immune responses.

V was cut by 1 base and J by 4 bases, with 13 bases left in between. The CDR3 contains 15 residues. Per the germline V gene, CDR1 is SGHNT and CDR2 is YENEEA. The time point is: week 47, end of study. The investigators gave 300 ug of mutant IDH1 20-mer peptide in each vaccine dose, together with topical imiquimod. The donor cohort comprised cases of new WHO grade 3 or 4 IDH1-mutant, ATRX-lost astrocytoma. The material was PBMCs, obtained from a glioma patient whose treatment included an IDH1 peptide vaccine. The rearrangement links TRBV11-3 to TRBJ2-5; the D gene could be TRBD1 or TRBD2 (5 bases each). The origin of this receptor is a man aged 25 to 40 with glioma. The CDR3 loop reads CASSLGGQGSETQYF. Here the CDR3 DNA reads TGTGCCAGCAGCTTAGGAGGGCAGGGATCAGAGACCCAGTACTTC.